A single sample is the source of the 18 T cell receptor beta chains below, sequenced in a study of early T cells in non-severe SARS-CoV-2 infection. TCRdb recomputed calls from the 5' RACE reads with MiXCR, one row per CDR3 protein. The repertoire holds about 39,000 distinct CDR3 sequences, approximately 7.1% seen once, with 4% to 5.5% in the top ten. The specimen was whole blood. The receptors here all came from an adult who was a healthcare worker with PCR-confirmed SARS-CoV-2 infection or an uninfected control (not recorded which).

The rearrangement joins TRBV12-3 or TRBV12-4 to TRBJ2-3; tentatively, D is TRBD1 or TRBD2 (6 bases each). V lost 6 bases to trimming and J lost 4 bases, with 11 bases between them. The CDR3 has 13 amino acids. This chain's CDR3 is CASSLGGPDTQYF. The DNA for the CDR3 is TGTGCCAGCAGCCTCGGGGGCCCAGATACGCAGTATTTT.

This clonotype was counted between two and nine times. The V and J genes are TRBV7-8 and TRBJ2-7, with 8 bases fitting TRBD1. The CDR3 sequence is 15 residues long. Losses at the gene ends were 5 bases for V and 1 base for J; bases not matched to a gene: 7. CDR1 and CDR2 (germline): SGHVS, FQNEAQ. The CDR3 loop reads CASSHGQGPSYEQYF. As DNA, the CDR3 is TGTGCCAGCAGCCATGGACAGGGCCCATCCTACGAGCAGTACTTC.

This clonotype was recorded many times. This chain uses TRBV7-8 with TRBJ1-1; possible D gene TRBD1, 5 bases. Germline loops: CDR1 SGHVS, CDR2 FQNEAQ. The CDR3 contains 14 residues. Between the trimmed V and J ends, which lost 0 bases and 5 bases, there was a span of 10 bases. Here the CDR3 DNA reads TGTGCCAGCAGCTTAGCCGGAGGGGCGACTGAAGCTTTCTTT. Protein: CASSLAGGATEAFF.

This clonotype has a count of ten or more. This chain joins TRBV20-1 and TRBJ2-5; 10 bases line up with TRBD2. The CDR3 totals 18 residues. Germline CDR1 DFQATT, CDR2 SNEGSKA (reference sequence). V lost 5 bases to trimming and J lost 2 bases; unmatched junction nucleotides: 17. The CDR3 sequence is CSAYPWVGAGGHQETQYF. For the CDR3, the DNA is TGCAGTGCTTATCCCTGGGTTGGAGCGGGGGGGCATCAAGAGACCCAGTACTTC.

J is TRBJ2-7 and V is TRBV4-3; 9 positions match TRBD1. CDR1 is LGHNA, CDR2 YSLEER, per germline. After removal of 3 bases from V and 7 bases from J, the junction contained 7 bases not matched to a gene. CDR3 length equals 14 residues. DNA of the CDR3: TGCGCCAGCAGCCAGGGGACAGGGATGAGTGAGCAGTACTTC. It encodes CASSQGTGMSEQYF.

DNA of the CDR3: TGTGCCAGCAGTTTATACGAGGCCCGGGCAGATACGCAGTATTTT. Translation: CASSLYEARADTQYF. The gene calls are TRBV27 and TRBJ2-3; D not resolved. The CDR3 covers 15 residues. Trimming stripped 1 base from V and 4 bases from J, with 12 bases between. The germline V gene encodes CDR1 MNHEY and CDR2 SMNVEV (reference sequence).

The sample holds many counts of this clonotype. The rearrangement joins TRBV3-1 to TRBJ2-4; D call uncertain. V was cut by 1 base and J by 1 base, with 11 bases left in between. Germline values: CDR1 LGHDT, CDR2 YNNKEL (reference sequence). The CDR3 extends over 16 amino acids. CDR3 sequence: CASSQGLGLAKNIQYF. For the CDR3, the DNA is TGTGCCAGCAGCCAAGGGCTAGGTCTGGCCAAAAACATTCAGTACTTC. Based on the CDR3 plus reference TRBV3-1 and TRBJ2-4, the full variable domain is DTAVSQTPKYLVTQMGNDKSIKCEQNLGHDTMYWYKQDSKKFLKIMFSYNNKELIINETVPNRFSPKSPDKAHLNLHINSLELGDSAVYFCASSQGLGLAKNIQYFGAGTRLSVL.

This clonotype has a handful of counts. The rearrangement links TRBV5-1 to TRBJ2-1, with 10 bases that match TRBD2. Trimming cost V 7 bases and J 11 bases; bases outside gene matches: 12. CDR3 length: 14 residues. Germline CDR1 SGHRS, CDR2 YFSETQ. The DNA for the CDR3 is TGCGCCAGCCGTCTAGCGGGGGCCGATTTTAAGCAGTTCTTC. Translated: CASRLAGADFKQFF.

This clonotype has a handful of counts. The V gene is TRBV4-2, the J gene TRBJ1-1; 9 bases are a match to TRBD1. Germline V gene sequence: CDR1 LGHNA, CDR2 YNFKEQ. V was pared by 3 bases and J by 1 base, with 9 bases of the junction left unmatched. CDR3 length: 17 residues. CDR3 nucleotides: TGTGCCAGCAGCCAGGACTGGACAGGGGCCCCGAACACTGAAGCTTTCTTT. Its translation is CASSQDWTGAPNTEAFF.

This clonotype was observed many times. V is TRBV20-1 and J is TRBJ2-3; 10 nucleotides line up with TRBD2. The V gene end was trimmed by 6 bases and the J gene end by 6 bases; junction bases not matched to a gene: 9. This CDR3 has 14 amino acids. CDR1 and CDR2 (germline): DFQATT, SNEGSKA (reference sequence). The CDR3 region has the DNA TGCAGTGCCATCCCTAGCGGGGGTCTGGATACGCAGTATTTT. Amino acid sequence: CSAIPSGGLDTQYF.

This clonotype occurred a few times. This chain joins TRBV6-2 or TRBV6-3 and TRBJ2-1, with D hard to call. Germline V gene lookup returns CDR1 MNHEY and CDR2 SVGEGT. Trimming took 0 bases from V and 5 from J, leaving 20 bases between them. The CDR3 runs to 18 residues. The CDR3 loop is CASSYSSRRVRANNEQFF. The CDR3 region has the DNA TGTGCCAGCAGTTACTCTTCGCGTAGGGTTCGGGCTAACAATGAGCAGTTCTTC.

V usage is TRBV30 and J usage is TRBJ2-7, with D perhaps matching TRBD1 (6 bases). V lost 4 bases to trimming and J lost 2 bases, with 9 bases between them. The germline V gene has CDR1 GTSNPN and CDR2 SVGIG (reference sequence). CDR3 length: 12 amino acids. The CDR3 nucleotides read TGTGCCTGGACGCAGGGGCCCTACGAGCAGTACTTC. Residues: CAWTQGPYEQYF.

This clonotype was observed a few times. This CDR3 reads CASSFGREQYF. Here the CDR3 DNA reads TGTGCCAGCAGTTTTGGGCGGGAGCAGTACTTC. The J gene is TRBJ2-7, the V gene TRBV12-3 or TRBV12-4; D gene ambiguous. V shed 3 bases and J shed 7 bases, with 7 bases lying between them. The CDR3 totals 11 residues.

This clonotype has ten or more counts. The chain links TRBV27 to TRBJ1-1; D might be TRBD1 (6 bases). Germline CDR1 and CDR2: MNHEY and SMNVEV (reference sequence). V was pared by 3 bases and J by 4 bases, with 12 bases between. CDR3 length equals 14 residues. The CDR3 spells CASSFSGVTTEAFF. The CDR3, as DNA: TGTGCCAGCAGTTTTTCAGGGGTTACCACTGAAGCTTTCTTT.

This clonotype was seen at least ten times. The CDR3, as DNA: TGTGCCAGCAGCCAAGATTCCGGACAGTTCGACGAGCAGTACTTC. This encodes CASSQDSGQFDEQYF. The chain uses TRBV14 and TRBJ2-7, with D possibly matching TRBD1 (6 bases). This CDR3 is 15 amino acids long. Germline loops: CDR1 SGHDN, CDR2 FVKESK. V was clipped by 0 bases and J by 5 bases, with 14 bases between them. Full variable domain (remainder filled in from reference TRBV14 and TRBJ2-7): EAGVTQFPSHSVIEKGQTVTLRCDPISGHDNLYWYRRVMGKEIKFLLHFVKESKQDESGMPNNRFLAERTGGTYSTLKVQPAELEDSGVYFCASSQDSGQFDEQYFGPGTRLTVT.

This clonotype has at least ten counts. The chain carries TRBV9 and TRBJ2-7; D ambiguous. The CDR3 runs to 14 residues. The V gene lost 0 bases and the J gene lost 1 base, with 8 bases spanning the gap. Germline values: CDR1 SGDLS, CDR2 YYNGEE. The CDR3 DNA follows: TGTGCCAGCAGCGTAGTCTCCGATTCCTACGAGCAGTACTTC. Encoded protein: CASSVVSDSYEQYF.

The chain carries TRBV7-6 and TRBJ2-1; D gene ambiguous. The V end was cut by 1 base, the J end by 0 bases, with 7 bases between. The CDR3 runs 15 residues. The V gene's germline CDR1 is SGHVS and CDR2 FNYEAQ. The CDR3 DNA follows: TGTGCCAGCAGCTTAGAGGTGAGCTCCTACAATGAGCAGTTCTTC. It specifies CASSLEVSSYNEQFF.

This chain links TRBV7-9 with TRBJ1-3, with 7 positions matching TRBD1. Germline loops: CDR1 SEHNR, CDR2 FQNEAQ (reference sequence). The J segment lost 0 bases and the V segment lost 5 bases, leaving 7 bases of the junction unmatched. CDR3 length: 16 residues. The CDR3 region has the DNA TGTGCCAGCAGCCTTGCCGGACAGGACTCTGGAAACACCATATATTTT. This codes for CASSLAGQDSGNTIYF.